This T cell receptor (beta chain) originates from a study of blood T cell repertoires in COVID-19. Sequencing was performed with immunoSEQ multiplex PCR; in TCRdb, only in-frame clones are kept and a portion is missing. The sample has about 370,000 clones, more than 70% seen once. Trimming pared 5 bases from V and 3 bases from J, leaving 4 bases between. This CDR3 is built from 11 residues. Germline V CDR1 and CDR2: SNHLY, FYNNEI. This sequence joins TRBV2 and TRBJ2-5; D remains unclear. Sequenced: peripheral blood. The receptor's source is a woman younger than 45 with COVID-19, enrolled during active disease. CDR3: CASSREETQYF. The CDR3 DNA sequence: TGTGCCAGCAGTCGAGAAGAGACCCAGTACTTC.